This T cell receptor (beta chain) emerged from a study of blood T cell repertoires in COVID-19. The wider study: COVID-19 samples, acute and convalescent, were from the United States, Italy and Spain. T cells, B-cell-depleted T cells, or PBMCs provided the cDNA or gDNA that served as material.

Trimming took 0 bases from V and 4 from J; bases not matched to a gene: 9. Germline CDR1 and CDR2: MNHNS and SASEGT. The length of the CDR3 is 17 residues. How the authors handled the data: For nucleated cells, counts were estimated from reference gene primer amplification. TCRdb's table, derived via immunoSEQ multiplex PCR, lists solely in-frame clones and lacks some. V and J calls plus clone size are reproduced from that table; the DNA served to infer D and trimming. The sample lists fewer than 200,000 clones, around 83% occurring once. This clone was observed a single time. Material: peripheral blood. The chain links TRBV6-1 to TRBJ2-3; 8 nucleotides match TRBD1. The receptor comes from a woman aged 55-75 years with COVID-19, enrolled during active disease. CDR3 nucleotides: TGTGCCAGCAGTGAAGCATGGACAGGGAAGGAATCAGATACGCAGTATTTT. It yields the protein CASSEAWTGKESDTQYF.